This is a list of T cell receptor beta chains from one sample in a study of blood T cells in healthy people across ages. One entry per CDR3 protein, called by TCRdb with MiXCR from the 5' RACE reads. The sample holds 700,000 to 850,000 distinct CDR3 sequences, about 37% seen once. Sequenced sample: blood. The source of these receptors is a man between 18 and 35 years old in good health. Both conserved end residues are part of each CDR3. A D gene is named only where the DNA matches it firmly. Size tells how often a clone was seen (once, few, many) or the class of an expanded clone, and some rows leave it out.

j_gene: TRBJ2-5
v_gene: TRBV20-1
abundance: few
d_gene: TRBD1
CDR3aa: CSAVDRAGETQYF
CDR3nt: TGCAGTGCTGTCGACAGGGCTGGGGAGACCCAGTACTTC

j_gene: TRBJ2-1
v_gene: TRBV6-1
abundance: few
d_gene: TRBD2
CDR3aa: CASSELAGGSYNEQFF
CDR3nt: TGTGCCAGCAGTGAATTAGCGGGGGGGTCCTACAATGAGCAGTTCTTC

j_gene: TRBJ1-5
v_gene: TRBV20-1
abundance: few
d_gene: TRBD1
CDR3aa: CSARDPQDRGARQPQHF
CDR3nt: TGCAGTGCTAGAGACCCACAGGACAGGGGAGCCCGGCAGCCCCAGCATTTT

j_gene: TRBJ2-2
v_gene: TRBV7-9
abundance: few
d_gene: NA
CDR3aa: CASSSDRNTGELFF
CDR3nt: TGTGCCAGCAGCTCCGACAGGAACACCGGGGAGCTGTTTTTT

j_gene: TRBJ2-7
v_gene: TRBV15
abundance: few
d_gene: TRBD1
CDR3aa: CATSRGHLVLGQGRYEQYF
CDR3nt: TGTGCCACCAGCAGAGGTCACCTAGTATTGGGACAGGGAAGGTACGAGCAGTACTTC

j_gene: TRBJ2-3
v_gene: TRBV12-3/TRBV12-4
abundance: few
d_gene: TRBD2
CDR3aa: CASRSGGGMDGTQYF
CDR3nt: TGTGCCAGCCGCTCCGGCGGGGGGATGGATGGTACGCAGTATTTT

j_gene: TRBJ1-4
v_gene: TRBV12-3/TRBV12-4
abundance: NA
d_gene: NA
CDR3aa: CASSPGLPNEKLFF
CDR3nt: TGTGCCAGCAGCCCCGGGCTACCTAATGAAAAACTGTTTTTT

j_gene: TRBJ2-2
v_gene: TRBV7-9
abundance: NA
d_gene: NA
CDR3aa: CASSLGTVTGGLFF
CDR3nt: TGTGCCAGCAGCTTAGGCACAGTTACCGGGGGGCTGTTTTTT

j_gene: TRBJ2-5
v_gene: TRBV25-1
abundance: NA
d_gene: NA
CDR3aa: CASSDVRETQYF
CDR3nt: TGTGCCAGCAGTGATGTGAGGGAGACCCAGTACTTC

j_gene: TRBJ2-5
v_gene: TRBV20-1
abundance: NA
d_gene: TRBD1
CDR3aa: CSASQTGLPQWTQYF
CDR3nt: TGCAGTGCTAGTCAGACAGGGTTACCCCAATGGACCCAGTACTTC

j_gene: TRBJ2-7
v_gene: TRBV6-1
abundance: few
d_gene: NA
CDR3aa: CASSDLFKRTYEQYF
CDR3nt: TGTGCCAGCAGTGACCTTTTCAAAAGGACGTACGAGCAGTACTTC

j_gene: TRBJ2-3
v_gene: TRBV20-1
abundance: many
d_gene: NA
CDR3aa: CSAAQGRGTDTQYF
CDR3nt: TGCAGTGCTGCACAGGGGAGGGGCACAGATACGCAGTATTTT

j_gene: TRBJ2-1
v_gene: TRBV4-1
abundance: few
d_gene: NA
CDR3aa: CASSQDRIDFVEQFF
CDR3nt: TGCGCCAGCAGCCAAGATAGGATAGACTTCGTTGAGCAGTTCTTC

j_gene: TRBJ2-2
v_gene: TRBV27
abundance: NA
d_gene: TRBD1
CDR3aa: CATYPDRGLTGELFF
CDR3nt: TGTGCCACCTACCCGGACAGGGGGCTGACCGGGGAGCTGTTTTTT

j_gene: TRBJ2-1
v_gene: TRBV4-1
abundance: few
d_gene: NA
CDR3aa: CASRQGVLRGSVNEQFF
CDR3nt: TGCGCCAGCAGACAAGGGGTTCTCAGGGGTTCGGTCAATGAGCAGTTCTTC

j_gene: TRBJ2-3
v_gene: TRBV20-1
abundance: few
d_gene: NA
CDR3aa: CSARNQARYTQYF
CDR3nt: TGCAGTGCTAGAAATCAGGCCAGGTATACGCAGTATTTT

j_gene: TRBJ1-1
v_gene: TRBV27
abundance: few
d_gene: NA
CDR3aa: CASSLGRSTEAFF
CDR3nt: TGTGCCAGCAGTTTAGGGCGTAGCACTGAAGCTTTCTTT

j_gene: TRBJ2-5
v_gene: TRBV29-1
abundance: many
d_gene: NA
CDR3aa: CSARVGRQETQYF
CDR3nt: TGCAGCGCCCGAGTGGGGCGGCAAGAGACCCAGTACTTC

j_gene: TRBJ1-2
v_gene: TRBV5-6
abundance: few
d_gene: NA
CDR3aa: CASSLSFGGYTF
CDR3nt: TGTGCCAGCAGCTTGAGTTTTGGGGGCTACACCTTC

j_gene: TRBJ1-2
v_gene: TRBV12-5
abundance: few
d_gene: TRBD1
CDR3aa: CASGLVLGQGAYGYTF
CDR3nt: TGTGCTAGTGGTTTGGTACTGGGACAGGGGGCCTATGGCTACACCTTC

j_gene: TRBJ1-2
v_gene: TRBV20-1
abundance: NA
d_gene: NA
CDR3aa: CSARAGHGGYTF
CDR3nt: TGCAGTGCTAGAGCCGGGCACGGTGGCTACACCTTC

j_gene: TRBJ2-2
v_gene: TRBV20-1
abundance: NA
d_gene: NA
CDR3aa: CSVGVAATNTGELFF
CDR3nt: TGCAGTGTTGGGGTCGCAGCCACGAACACCGGGGAGCTGTTTTTT

j_gene: TRBJ2-7
v_gene: TRBV4-2
abundance: NA
d_gene: TRBD2
CDR3aa: CASRLGRGNYEQYF
CDR3nt: TGTGCCAGCAGGCTGGGGAGGGGCAACTACGAGCAGTACTTC

j_gene: TRBJ2-1
v_gene: TRBV7-3
abundance: NA
d_gene: TRBD2
CDR3aa: CASSSSGGAHNEQFF
CDR3nt: TGTGCCAGCAGCAGTAGCGGGGGGGCCCACAATGAGCAGTTCTTC

j_gene: TRBJ1-3
v_gene: TRBV7-8
abundance: NA
d_gene: NA
CDR3aa: CASSLVRAGNTIYF
CDR3nt: TGTGCCAGCAGCTTAGTCAGGGCTGGAAACACCATATATTTT

j_gene: TRBJ1-2
v_gene: TRBV4-2
abundance: NA
d_gene: NA
CDR3aa: CASSQDLVEVYGYTF
CDR3nt: TGTGCCAGCAGCCAAGATTTGGTAGAGGTCTATGGCTACACCTTC

j_gene: TRBJ2-2
v_gene: TRBV12-3/TRBV12-4
abundance: few
d_gene: NA
CDR3aa: CASSNRGTGELFF
CDR3nt: TGTGCCAGCAGTAATAGAGGCACCGGGGAGCTGTTTTTT

j_gene: TRBJ1-4
v_gene: TRBV5-1
abundance: NA
d_gene: NA
CDR3aa: CASSSAPGEGEKLFF
CDR3nt: TGCGCCAGCAGCTCGGCGCCAGGAGAGGGTGAAAAACTGTTTTTT

j_gene: TRBJ2-5
v_gene: TRBV29-1
abundance: NA
d_gene: NA
CDR3aa: CSVEDKAGQTQYF
CDR3nt: TGCAGCGTTGAAGATAAAGCGGGCCAGACCCAGTACTTC

j_gene: TRBJ2-2
v_gene: TRBV5-1
abundance: NA
d_gene: NA
CDR3aa: CATNPGNTGELFF
CDR3nt: TGCGCCACCAACCCCGGGAACACCGGGGAGCTGTTTTTT

j_gene: TRBJ2-1
v_gene: TRBV4-2
abundance: many
d_gene: NA
CDR3aa: CASSQAGSNEQFF
CDR3nt: TGTGCCAGCAGCCAAGCGGGGTCAAATGAGCAGTTCTTC

j_gene: TRBJ1-5
v_gene: TRBV7-2
abundance: NA
d_gene: NA
CDR3aa: CASSLTTDDQPQHF
CDR3nt: TGTGCCAGCAGCTTAACTACCGACGATCAGCCCCAGCATTTT

j_gene: TRBJ2-1
v_gene: TRBV27
abundance: NA
d_gene: TRBD2
CDR3aa: CASSFSSGTSYNEQFF
CDR3nt: TGTGCCAGCAGTTTTTCTAGCGGGACCTCCTACAATGAGCAGTTCTTC

j_gene: TRBJ1-4
v_gene: TRBV5-6
abundance: NA
d_gene: NA
CDR3aa: CASSLFRAEKLFF
CDR3nt: TGTGCCAGCAGCTTGTTCCGGGCGGAAAAACTGTTTTTT

j_gene: TRBJ2-7
v_gene: TRBV10-3
abundance: few
d_gene: TRBD1
CDR3aa: CAISPTGTGIPYEQYF
CDR3nt: TGTGCCATCAGTCCGACCGGGACAGGGATTCCCTACGAGCAGTACTTC

j_gene: TRBJ1-1
v_gene: TRBV6-6
abundance: few
d_gene: TRBD1
CDR3aa: CASSYPFEDRVNTEAFF
CDR3nt: TGTGCCAGCAGTTACCCTTTCGAAGACAGGGTGAACACTGAAGCTTTCTTT

j_gene: TRBJ1-2
v_gene: TRBV20-1
abundance: NA
d_gene: NA
CDR3aa: CSASDCGYTF
CDR3nt: TGCAGTGCTTCCGACTGTGGCTACACCTTC

j_gene: TRBJ1-5
v_gene: TRBV28
abundance: NA
d_gene: TRBD1
CDR3aa: CASMTGDGNQPQHF
CDR3nt: TGTGCCAGCATGACAGGGGACGGCAATCAGCCCCAGCATTTT

j_gene: TRBJ1-6
v_gene: TRBV14
abundance: few
d_gene: NA
CDR3aa: CASSQPRVHYNSPLHF
CDR3nt: TGTGCCAGCAGCCAACCCCGGGTTCACTATAATTCACCCCTCCACTTT

j_gene: TRBJ1-2
v_gene: TRBV12-3/TRBV12-4
abundance: NA
d_gene: NA
CDR3aa: CASTSWGFNYGYTF
CDR3nt: TGTGCCAGCACCTCTTGGGGGTTTAACTATGGCTACACCTTC

j_gene: TRBJ2-7
v_gene: TRBV30
abundance: NA
d_gene: TRBD1
CDR3aa: CAWTGQGFPYEQYF
CDR3nt: TGTGCCTGGACTGGACAGGGATTCCCCTACGAGCAGTACTTC